This T cell receptor beta chain was sequenced for a study of radiotherapy plus CTLA-4 blockade in lung cancer. In the study overall: Across the patients, objective responses occurred in about 18%, and disease control in under 35%.

This clone was seen just once. Profiled with immunoSEQ multiplex PCR; TCRdb holds only in-frame clones, not every one. In the table there are around 40,000 clones, 60% to 80% of which are singletons. The CDR3 sequence is 12 residues long. After removal of 5 bases from V and 3 bases from J, the junction contained 0 bases not matched to a gene. Germline V lookup: CDR1 SQVTM, CDR2 ANQGSEA. The gene calls are TRBV29-1 and TRBJ2-2, with TRBD2 matching 7 bases. The material sequenced was peripheral blood, taken from a patient treated with radiotherapy plus ipilimumab. This TCR was sampled from a human donor with non-small cell lung cancer who had stable disease on radiotherapy plus ipilimumab. CDR3 sequence reads: CSVRGDTGELFF. CDR3 nucleotides: TGCAGCGTTCGGGGGGACACCGGGGAGCTGTTTTTT.